This T cell receptor (beta chain) was sequenced in a study of shared clonotypes between healthy human individuals. Study details: The plates for each donor numbered three CD4 naive, three CD4 memory, two CD8 naive and one CD8 memory.

The table came from immunoSEQ multiplex PCR; TCRdb's copy has only in-frame clones and leaves some out. The sample lists about 1 million clones, more than 60% occurring once. In germline, CDR1 is KGHSH, CDR2 LQKENI. This CDR3 contains 13 residues. V lost 6 bases, J lost 8 bases, and 14 bases lay in between. From CD4+ cells came CD45RA+ naive and CD45RA-negative memory subsets. This TCR derives from a young man in good health. The sample consisted of memory CD4+ T cells sorted from blood. Subset noted: CD45RA-negative fraction. The rearrangement uses TRBV18 and TRBJ2-1; tentative D call: TRBD1 (6 bases). CDR3 in amino acids: CASSYRVQHEQFF. As DNA, the CDR3 is TGTGCCAGCTCCTACAGGGTGCAGCATGAGCAGTTCTTC.